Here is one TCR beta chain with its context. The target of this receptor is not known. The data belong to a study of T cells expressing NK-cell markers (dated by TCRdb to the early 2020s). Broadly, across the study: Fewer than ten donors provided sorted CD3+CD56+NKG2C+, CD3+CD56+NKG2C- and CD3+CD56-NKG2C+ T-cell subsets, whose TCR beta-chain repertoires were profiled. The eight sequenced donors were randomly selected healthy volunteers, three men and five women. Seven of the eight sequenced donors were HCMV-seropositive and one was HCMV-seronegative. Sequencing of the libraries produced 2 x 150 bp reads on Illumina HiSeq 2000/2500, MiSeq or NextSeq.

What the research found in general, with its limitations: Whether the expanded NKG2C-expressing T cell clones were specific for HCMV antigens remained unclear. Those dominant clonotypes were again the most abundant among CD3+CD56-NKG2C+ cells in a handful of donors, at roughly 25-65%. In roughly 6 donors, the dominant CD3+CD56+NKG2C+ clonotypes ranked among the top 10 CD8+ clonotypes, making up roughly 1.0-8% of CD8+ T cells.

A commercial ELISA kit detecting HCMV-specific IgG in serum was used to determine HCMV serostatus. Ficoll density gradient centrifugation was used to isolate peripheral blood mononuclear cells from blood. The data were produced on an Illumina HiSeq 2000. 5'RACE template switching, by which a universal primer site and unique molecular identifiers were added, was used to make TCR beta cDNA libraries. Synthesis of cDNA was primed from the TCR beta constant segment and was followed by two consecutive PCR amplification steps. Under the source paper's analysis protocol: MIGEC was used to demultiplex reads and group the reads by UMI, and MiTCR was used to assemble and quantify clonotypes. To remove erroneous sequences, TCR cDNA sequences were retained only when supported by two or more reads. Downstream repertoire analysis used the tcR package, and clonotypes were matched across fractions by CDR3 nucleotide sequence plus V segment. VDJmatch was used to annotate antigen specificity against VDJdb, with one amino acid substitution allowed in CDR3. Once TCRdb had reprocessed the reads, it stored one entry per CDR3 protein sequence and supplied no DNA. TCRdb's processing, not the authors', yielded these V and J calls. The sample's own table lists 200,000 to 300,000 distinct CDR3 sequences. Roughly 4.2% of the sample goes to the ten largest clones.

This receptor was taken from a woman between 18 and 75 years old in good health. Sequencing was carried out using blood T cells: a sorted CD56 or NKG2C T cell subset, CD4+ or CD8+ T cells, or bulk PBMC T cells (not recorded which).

The CDR3 amino acid sequence is: CSMPLTSGMGETQYF. The V gene is TRBV29-1 and the J gene is TRBJ2-5; TCRdb designates TRBD2, a call that cannot be tested without DNA. The CDR3 has 15 amino acids, counting the end cysteine and phenylalanine. This entry has no DNA. The germline V gene gives CDR1 as SQVTM and CDR2 as ANQGSEA.